This T cell receptor beta chain was identified during a study of blood T cell repertoires in COVID-19. Participants' reported clinical history set cohort assignment. Data came from immunoSEQ multiplex PCR; TCRdb stores just in-frame clones and leaves some out. The sample yields some 260,000 clones, about nine tenths seen once. V was trimmed by 5 bases and J by 1 base, leaving 18 bases between them. The CDR3 totals 17 residues. The germline V gene encodes CDR1 SGHVS and CDR2 FQNEAQ. The TCR originated in a woman aged 25 to 45 with acute COVID-19. V usage is TRBV7-8 and J usage is TRBJ1-5, with TRBD1 as a possible D gene (6 bases). Sample: PBMCs or T cells enriched from blood (not recorded which). In DNA, the CDR3 is TGTGCCAGCAGCCAAACCGTCAGGGGCCGGAGCAATCAGCCCCAGCATTTT. Encoded protein: CASSQTVRGRSNQPQHF.